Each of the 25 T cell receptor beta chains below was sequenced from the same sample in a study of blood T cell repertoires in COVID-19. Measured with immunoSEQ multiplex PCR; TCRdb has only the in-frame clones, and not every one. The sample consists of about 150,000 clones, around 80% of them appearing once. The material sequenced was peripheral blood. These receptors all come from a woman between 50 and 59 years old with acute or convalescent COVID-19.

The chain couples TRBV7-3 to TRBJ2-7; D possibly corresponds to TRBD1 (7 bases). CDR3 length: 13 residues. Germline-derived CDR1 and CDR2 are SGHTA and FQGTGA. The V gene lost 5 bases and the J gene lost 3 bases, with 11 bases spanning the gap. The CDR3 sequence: CASSPQGGYEQYF. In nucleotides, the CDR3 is TGTGCCAGCAGCCCCCAGGGGGGCTACGAGCAGTACTTC.

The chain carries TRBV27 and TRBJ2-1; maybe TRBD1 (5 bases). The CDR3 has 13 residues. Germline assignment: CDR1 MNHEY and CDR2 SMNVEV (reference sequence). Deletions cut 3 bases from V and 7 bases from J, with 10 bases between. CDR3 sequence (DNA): TGTGCCAGCAGTTTGACAGTTAAGAATGAGCAGTTCTTC. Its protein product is CASSLTVKNEQFF.

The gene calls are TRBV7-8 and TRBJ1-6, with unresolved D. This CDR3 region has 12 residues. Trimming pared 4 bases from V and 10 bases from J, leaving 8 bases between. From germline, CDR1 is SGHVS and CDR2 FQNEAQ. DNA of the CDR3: TGTGCCAGCAGCTCGACACTCTCACCCCTCCACTTT. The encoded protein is CASSSTLSPLHF.

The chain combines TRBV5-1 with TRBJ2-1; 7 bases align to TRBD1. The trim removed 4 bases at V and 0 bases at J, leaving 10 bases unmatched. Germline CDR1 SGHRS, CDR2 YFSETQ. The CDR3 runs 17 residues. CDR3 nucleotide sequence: TGCGCCAGCAGCACAGGGGACCTCCTTAGCTCCTACAATGAGCAGTTCTTC. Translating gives CASSTGDLLSSYNEQFF.

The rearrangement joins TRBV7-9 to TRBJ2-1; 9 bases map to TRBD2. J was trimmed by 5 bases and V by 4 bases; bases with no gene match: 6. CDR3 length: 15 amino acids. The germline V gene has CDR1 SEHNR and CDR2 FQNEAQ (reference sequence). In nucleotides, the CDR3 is TGTGCCAGCAGCTACCTAGCGGGGATCAACAATGAGCAGTTCTTC. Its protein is CASSYLAGINNEQFF. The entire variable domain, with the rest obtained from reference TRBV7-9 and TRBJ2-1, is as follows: DTGVSQNPRHKITKRGQNVTFRCDPISEHNRLYWYRQTLGQGPEFLTYFQNEAQLEKSRLLSDRFSAERPKGSFSTLEIQRTEQGDSAMYLCASSYLAGINNEQFFGPGTRLTVL.

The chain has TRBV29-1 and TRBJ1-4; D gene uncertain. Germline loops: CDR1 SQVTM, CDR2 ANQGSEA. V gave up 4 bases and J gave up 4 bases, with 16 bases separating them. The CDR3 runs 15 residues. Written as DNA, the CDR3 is TGCAGCGTTGTGGGTCCCGCGGGAGATAATGAAAAACTGTTTTTT. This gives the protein CSVVGPAGDNEKLFF.

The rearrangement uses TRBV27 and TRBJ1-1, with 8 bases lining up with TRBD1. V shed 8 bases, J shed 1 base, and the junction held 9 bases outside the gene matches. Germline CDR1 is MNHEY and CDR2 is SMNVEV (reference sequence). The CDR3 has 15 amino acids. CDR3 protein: CASRSGGSGNTEAFF. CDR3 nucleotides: TGTGCCAGCCGGTCAGGGGGCAGCGGGAACACTGAAGCTTTCTTT.

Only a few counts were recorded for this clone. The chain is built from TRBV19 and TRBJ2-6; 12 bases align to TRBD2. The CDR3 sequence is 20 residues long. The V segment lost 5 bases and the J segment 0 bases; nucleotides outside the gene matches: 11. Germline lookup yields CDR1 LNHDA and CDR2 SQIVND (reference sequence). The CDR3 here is CASSVQTSGGPSSGANVLTF. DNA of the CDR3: TGTGCCAGTAGTGTACAGACTAGCGGGGGACCCAGCTCTGGGGCCAACGTCCTGACTTTC.

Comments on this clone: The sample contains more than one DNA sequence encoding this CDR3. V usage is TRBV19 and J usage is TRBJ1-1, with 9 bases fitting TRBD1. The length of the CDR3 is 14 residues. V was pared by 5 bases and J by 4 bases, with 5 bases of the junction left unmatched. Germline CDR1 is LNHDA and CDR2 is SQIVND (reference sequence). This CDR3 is CASSLGGQGTEAFF. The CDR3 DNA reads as TGTGCCAGTAGTTTGGGGGGACAGGGCACTGAAGCTTTCTTT.

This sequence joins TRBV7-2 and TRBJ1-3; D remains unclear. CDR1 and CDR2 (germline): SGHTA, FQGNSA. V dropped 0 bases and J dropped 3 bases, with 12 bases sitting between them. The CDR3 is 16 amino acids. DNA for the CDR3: TGTGCCAGCAGCTTAGCGCGTCTCTCTCATGGAAACACCATATATTTT. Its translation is CASSLARLSHGNTIYF.

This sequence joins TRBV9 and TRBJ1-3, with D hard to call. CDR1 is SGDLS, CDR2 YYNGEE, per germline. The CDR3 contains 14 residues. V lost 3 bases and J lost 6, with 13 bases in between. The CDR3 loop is CASSASGVSNTIYF. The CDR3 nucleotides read TGTGCCAGCAGCGCCAGCGGAGTTTCAAACACCATATATTTT.

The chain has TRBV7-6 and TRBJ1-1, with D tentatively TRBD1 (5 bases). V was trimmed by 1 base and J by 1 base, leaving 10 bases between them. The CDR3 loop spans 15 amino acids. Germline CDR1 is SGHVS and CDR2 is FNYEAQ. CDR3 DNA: TGTGCCAGCAGCTTAGTGGACGGGGGGAACACTGAAGCTTTCTTT. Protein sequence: CASSLVDGGNTEAFF.

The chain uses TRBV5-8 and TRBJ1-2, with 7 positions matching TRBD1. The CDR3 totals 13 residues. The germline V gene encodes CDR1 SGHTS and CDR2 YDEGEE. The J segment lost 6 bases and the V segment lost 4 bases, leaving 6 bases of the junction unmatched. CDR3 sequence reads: CASSVRTGDGYTF. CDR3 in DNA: TGTGCCAGCAGCGTACGGACAGGAGATGGCTACACCTTC.

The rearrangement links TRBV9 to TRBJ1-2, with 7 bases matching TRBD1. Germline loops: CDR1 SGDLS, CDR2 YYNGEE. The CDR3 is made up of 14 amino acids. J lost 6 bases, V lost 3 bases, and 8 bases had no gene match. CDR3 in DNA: TGTGCCAGCAGCGGCATCCGGGACAGTCATGGCTACACCTTC. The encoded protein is CASSGIRDSHGYTF. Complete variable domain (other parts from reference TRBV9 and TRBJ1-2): DSGVTQTPKHLITATGQRVTLRCSPRSGDLSVYWYQQSLDQGLQFLIQYYNGEERAKGNILERFSAQQFPDLHSELNLSSLELGDSALYFCASSGIRDSHGYTFGSGTRLTVV.

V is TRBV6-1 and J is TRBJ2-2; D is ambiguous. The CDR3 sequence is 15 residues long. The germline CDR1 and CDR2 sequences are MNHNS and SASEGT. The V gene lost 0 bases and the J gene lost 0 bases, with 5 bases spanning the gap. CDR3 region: CASSEAVSNTGELFF. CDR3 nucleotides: TGTGCCAGCAGTGAAGCCGTCTCGAACACCGGGGAGCTGTTTTTT.

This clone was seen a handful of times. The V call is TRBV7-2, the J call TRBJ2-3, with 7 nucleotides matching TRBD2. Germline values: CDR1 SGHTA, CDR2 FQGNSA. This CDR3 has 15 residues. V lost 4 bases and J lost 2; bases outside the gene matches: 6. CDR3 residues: CASSSRGGDTDTQYF. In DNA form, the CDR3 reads TGTGCCAGCAGCTCCCGCGGGGGAGACACAGATACGCAGTATTTT.

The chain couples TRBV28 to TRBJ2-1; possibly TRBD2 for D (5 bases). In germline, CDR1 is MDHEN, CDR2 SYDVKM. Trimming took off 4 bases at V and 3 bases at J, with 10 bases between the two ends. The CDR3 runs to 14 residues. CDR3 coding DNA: TGTGCCAGCAGTTCTACCGGGGACTACAATGAGCAGTTCTTC. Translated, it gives CASSSTGDYNEQFF.

The CDR3 bases are TGTGCCAGCTCAAGTGACAGGGACACTGAAGCTTTCTTT. Amino acids: CASSSDRDTEAFF. The rearrangement uses TRBV18 and TRBJ1-1, with 7 bases that match TRBD1. J lost 3 bases, V lost 5 bases, and 3 bases had no gene match. CDR3 length: 13 amino acids. Germline V gene data show CDR1 as KGHSH and CDR2 as LQKENI.

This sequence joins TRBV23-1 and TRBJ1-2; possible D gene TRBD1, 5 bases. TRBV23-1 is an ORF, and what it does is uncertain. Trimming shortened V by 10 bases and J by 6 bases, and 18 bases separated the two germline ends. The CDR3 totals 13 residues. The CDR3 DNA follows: TGCGCCACATCGTTGGGGGGAGGTGATGGCTACACCTTC. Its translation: CATSLGGGDGYTF.

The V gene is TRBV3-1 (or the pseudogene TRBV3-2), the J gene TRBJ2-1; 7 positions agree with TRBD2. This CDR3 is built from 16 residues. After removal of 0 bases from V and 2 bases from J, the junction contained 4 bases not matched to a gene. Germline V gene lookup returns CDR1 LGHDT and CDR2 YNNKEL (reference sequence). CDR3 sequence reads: CASSQDLAAPYNEQFF. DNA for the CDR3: TGTGCCAGCAGCCAAGATCTAGCGGCCCCCTACAATGAGCAGTTCTTC.

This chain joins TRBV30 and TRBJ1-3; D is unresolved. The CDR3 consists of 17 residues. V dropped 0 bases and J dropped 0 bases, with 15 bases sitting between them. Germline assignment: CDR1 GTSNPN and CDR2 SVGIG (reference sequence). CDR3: CAWSVKMGRFSGNTIYF. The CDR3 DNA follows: TGTGCCTGGAGTGTCAAGATGGGCCGATTCTCTGGAAACACCATATATTTT.

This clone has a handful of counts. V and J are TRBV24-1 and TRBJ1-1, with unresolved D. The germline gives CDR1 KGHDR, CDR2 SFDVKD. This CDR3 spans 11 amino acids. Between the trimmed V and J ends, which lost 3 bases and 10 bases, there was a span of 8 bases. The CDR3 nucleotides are TGTGCCACCAGTGATGGAGGCGTAGCTTTCTTT. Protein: CATSDGGVAFF.

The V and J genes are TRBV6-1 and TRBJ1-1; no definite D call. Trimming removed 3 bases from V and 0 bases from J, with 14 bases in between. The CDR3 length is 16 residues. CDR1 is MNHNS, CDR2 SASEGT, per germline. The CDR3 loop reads CASSERDLGVNTEAFF. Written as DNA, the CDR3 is TGTGCCAGCAGTGAGCGAGATCTCGGGGTGAACACTGAAGCTTTCTTT.

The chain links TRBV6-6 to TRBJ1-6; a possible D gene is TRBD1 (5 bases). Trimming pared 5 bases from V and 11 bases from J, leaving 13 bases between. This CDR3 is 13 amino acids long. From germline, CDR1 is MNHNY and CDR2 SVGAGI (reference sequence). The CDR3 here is CASSRGLEAPLHF. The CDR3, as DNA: TGTGCCAGCAGTCGGGGCCTGGAGGCACCCCTCCACTTT.

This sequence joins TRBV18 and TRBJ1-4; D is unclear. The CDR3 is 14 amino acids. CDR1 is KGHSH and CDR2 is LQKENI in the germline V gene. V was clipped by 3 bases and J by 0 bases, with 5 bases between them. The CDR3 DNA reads TGTGCCAGCTCACCTAGTTCAACTAATGAAAAACTGTTTTTT. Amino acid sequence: CASSPSSTNEKLFF.